The 21 T cell receptor beta chains given below trace back to one sample, sequenced in a study of cytomegalovirus exposure and HLA in healthy donors. Researchers ran the PCR with 60 Vbeta and 13 Jbeta primers. Measured with immunoSEQ multiplex PCR; TCRdb has only the in-frame clones, and not every one. This sample yields about 110,000 clones, of which roughly 70% are seen a single time; about 15% belongs to the top ten. Sequenced sample: PBMCs. Receptors were obtained from a middle-aged woman in good health and CMV-seropositive.

There are a few counts of this clone. The V gene is TRBV27, the J gene TRBJ1-5; the D is unclear. Germline V gene sequence: CDR1 MNHEY, CDR2 SMNVEV (reference sequence). This CDR3 is 13 amino acids long. V shed 3 bases and J shed 5 bases, with 8 bases lying between them. DNA for the CDR3: TGTGCCAGCAGTTTGGGCCTCTATCAGCCCCAGCATTTT. Translated: CASSLGLYQPQHF.

The chain employs TRBV6-5 and TRBJ1-6, with D unresolved. CDR3 length equals 12 residues. Trimming removed 0 bases from V and 9 bases from J, with 3 bases in between. Per germline, CDR1 MNHEY and CDR2 SVGAGI. CDR3 residues: CASSYSSSPLHF. In DNA, the CDR3 is TGTGCCAGCAGTTACTCGAGTTCACCCCTCCACTTT.

CDR3 region: CASSPPGLDYGYTF. In nucleotides, the CDR3 is TGTGCCAGCAGCCCCCCAGGGTTAGACTATGGCTACACCTTC. The chain employs TRBV14 and TRBJ1-2; tentative D call: TRBD1 (5 bases). Germline CDR1 and CDR2: SGHDN and FVKESK. V lost 4 bases, J lost 3 bases, and 12 bases lay in between. This CDR3 has 14 residues.

The chain recombines TRBV27 with TRBJ2-7, with TRBD2 matching over 12 bases. Per germline, CDR1 MNHEY and CDR2 SMNVEV (reference sequence). This CDR3 contains 15 residues. Germline trimming cut 4 bases from V and 4 bases from J; bases unmatched to any gene: 5. The CDR3 DNA follows: TGTGCCAGCAGTTGGACTAGCGGGAAAAATTACGAGCAGTACTTC. This encodes CASSWTSGKNYEQYF.

This clone was observed a handful of times. The CDR3 DNA is TGTGCCAGCAGCTTGGTGTGGGACAGGGGATTTAACACTGAAGCTTTCTTT. Translated: CASSLVWDRGFNTEAFF. The chain joins TRBV5-6 to TRBJ1-1; 10 positions agree with TRBD1. The length of the CDR3 is 17 residues. From germline, CDR1 is SGHDT and CDR2 YYEEEE. Trimming took 0 bases from V and 2 from J; bases not matched to a gene: 7.

The chain combines TRBV2 with TRBJ1-3; weak D call: TRBD1 (5 bases). CDR3 length: 14 amino acids. The ends were cut back, 5 bases at V and 4 bases at J, with 12 bases in the middle. The V gene's germline CDR1 is SNHLY and CDR2 FYNNEI. CDR3 in amino acids: CASSPGSDGNTIYF. CDR3 DNA: TGTGCCAGCAGTCCAGGGTCAGACGGAAACACCATATATTTT.

The genes are TRBV11-2 and TRBJ1-6, with TRBD1 matching over 7 bases. CDR3 length: 16 residues. The V gene end was trimmed by 5 bases and the J gene end by 5 bases; junction bases not matched to a gene: 9. Germline assignment: CDR1 SGHAT and CDR2 FQNNGV. CDR3 loop: CASSQITGANNSPLHF. In DNA form, the CDR3 reads TGTGCCAGCAGCCAAATCACAGGGGCCAATAATTCACCCCTCCACTTT.

The V and J genes are TRBV9 and TRBJ2-1; possibly TRBD2 for D (5 bases). Germline loops: CDR1 SGDLS, CDR2 YYNGEE. The CDR3 loop spans 13 amino acids. Trimming shortened V by 4 bases and J by 2 bases, and 7 bases separated the two germline ends. The CDR3 loop reads CASSPGTYNEQFF. The CDR3 DNA sequence: TGTGCCAGCAGCCCCGGGACCTACAATGAGCAGTTCTTC.

This chain connects TRBV30 to TRBJ1-4, with 12 positions matching TRBD1. Germline V gene sequence: CDR1 GTSNPN, CDR2 SVGIG (reference sequence). CDR3 length equals 14 residues. With V trimmed by 5 bases and J by 3 bases, 1 base remained unmatched. This CDR3 reads CAWGTGGSNEKLFF. In DNA form, the CDR3 reads TGTGCCTGGGGGACAGGGGGCTCTAATGAAAAACTGTTTTTT.

V is TRBV6-5 and J is TRBJ1-6, with D possibly matching TRBD1 (5 bases). Trimming removed 4 bases from V and 6 bases from J, with 7 bases in between. From germline, CDR1 is MNHEY and CDR2 SVGAGI. CDR3 length: 13 residues. The CDR3 region is CASSSQGNSPLHF. The CDR3 DNA follows: TGTGCCAGCAGTTCCCAGGGTAATTCACCCCTCCACTTT.

The sample holds a few counts of this clone. This CDR3 is CAWNLDSYSGANVLTF. For the CDR3, the DNA is TGTGCCTGGAATCTGGACAGTTACTCTGGGGCCAACGTCCTGACTTTC. This chain links TRBV30 with TRBJ2-6; D might be TRBD1 (6 bases). This CDR3 region has 16 residues. The germline V gene encodes CDR1 GTSNPN and CDR2 SVGIG (reference sequence). V was clipped by 4 bases and J by 0 bases, with 13 bases between them.

The chain carries TRBV19 and TRBJ1-5; D is unclear. The CDR3 runs to 12 residues. Germline lookup yields CDR1 LNHDA and CDR2 SQIVND (reference sequence). The V end lost 6 bases, the J end lost 4 bases, and 7 bases lay between the germline ends. The DNA of the CDR3 is TGTGCCAGTAGAGCAATAAATCAGCCCCAGCATTTT. Its translation is CASRAINQPQHF.

This clone has a handful of counts. The chain has TRBV5-1 and TRBJ1-5, with 9 bases that match TRBD1. CDR1 and CDR2 (germline): SGHRS, YFSETQ. V trimming: 0 bases; J trimming: 4 bases; junction bases outside the gene matches: 2. The CDR3 consists of 15 residues. DNA for the CDR3: TGCGCCAGCAGCTTGGAGGGACAGGGAAATCAGCCCCAGCATTTT. Translating gives CASSLEGQGNQPQHF.

This chain joins TRBV7-6 and TRBJ2-7, with D unresolved. The CDR3 has 13 amino acids. Looked up from germline, CDR1 is SGHVS and CDR2 is FNYEAQ. Deletions cut 2 bases from V and 4 bases from J, with 9 bases between. CDR3 bases: TGTGCCAGCAGCTTATCGGCGGATTACGAGCAGTACTTC. Translated, it gives CASSLSADYEQYF.

The chain joins TRBV30 to TRBJ2-2, with TRBD2 identical over 8 bases. V gave up 1 base and J gave up 7 bases; unmatched junction bases: 14. Germline V gene lookup returns CDR1 GTSNPN and CDR2 SVGIG (reference sequence). The CDR3 is 17 amino acids. CDR3 DNA: TGTGCCTGGAGTGCCGGACTATCGGGGGGGCCAGGCGGGGAGCTGTTTTTT. Translated, it gives CAWSAGLSGGPGGELFF. The full variable domain, completed using reference TRBV30 and TRBJ2-2, is SQTIHQWPATLVQPVGSPLSLECTVEGTSNPNLYWYRQAAGRGLQLLFYSVGIGQISSEVPQNLSASRPQDRQFILSSKKLLLSDSGFYLCAWSAGLSGGPGGELFFGEGSRLTVL.

This chain connects TRBV11-2 to TRBJ1-2; perhaps TRBD1 as D (5 bases). V lost 0 bases to trimming and J lost 6 bases, with 11 bases between them. Looked up from germline, CDR1 is SGHAT and CDR2 is FQNNGV. The CDR3 contains 14 residues. The chain's CDR3 is CASSLDQGRNGYTF. CDR3 bases: TGTGCCAGCAGCTTAGATCAGGGCAGAAATGGCTACACCTTC.

This chain joins TRBV7-9 and TRBJ1-1; D ambiguous. Trimming took 1 base from V and 7 from J, leaving 10 bases between them. Germline V gene sequence: CDR1 SEHNR, CDR2 FQNEAQ (reference sequence). The length of the CDR3 is 13 residues. CDR3 in amino acids: CASSLDAGSEAFF. CDR3 DNA: TGTGCCAGCAGCTTAGATGCGGGGAGTGAAGCTTTCTTT. Looking up the rest from reference TRBV7-9 and TRBJ1-1 gives the full variable domain: DTGVSQNPRHKITKRGQNVTFRCDPISEHNRLYWYRQTLGQGPEFLTYFQNEAQLEKSRLLSDRFSAERPKGSFSTLEIQRTEQGDSAMYLCASSLDAGSEAFFGQGTRLTVV.

This chain links TRBV2 with TRBJ2-1, with 10 bases aligning to TRBD1. Germline V gives CDR1 SNHLY, CDR2 FYNNEI. The junction had 7 bases not matched to a gene; V was cut back by 7 bases and J by 4 bases. The CDR3 has 15 amino acids. As DNA, the CDR3 is TGTGCCAGCAAACTGACAGGGGGCCCTTACAATGAGCAGTTCTTC. Translation: CASKLTGGPYNEQFF.

The count of this clone is one. The V and J genes are TRBV2 and TRBJ1-4; perhaps TRBD1 as D (5 bases). The CDR3 runs 17 residues. The V and J ends lost 6 bases and 0 bases respectively, with 17 bases between them. The germline CDR1 and CDR2 sequences are SNHLY and FYNNEI. CDR3 residues: CASRRQSSVATNEKLFF. CDR3 coding DNA: TGTGCCAGCAGGAGACAGAGCTCAGTTGCAACTAATGAAAAACTGTTTTTT.

This clone was detected only a few times. The V gene is TRBV6-5, the J gene TRBJ2-7, with 9 bases matching TRBD1. Germline V lookup: CDR1 MNHEY, CDR2 SVGAGI. The length of the CDR3 is 14 residues. Trimming took 2 bases from V and 4 from J; bases not matched to a gene: 3. CDR3: CASSYRDRAYEQYF. In nucleotides, the CDR3 is TGTGCCAGCAGTTACCGGGACAGGGCGTACGAGCAGTACTTC.

The J gene is TRBJ2-6, the V gene TRBV30; 10 positions match TRBD1. CDR1 is GTSNPN and CDR2 is SVGIG in the germline V gene (reference sequence). The CDR3 consists of 21 residues. V lost 3 bases, J lost 2 bases, and 19 bases stayed unmatched. The CDR3: CAWSPRLGLDRGRTGANVLTF. The CDR3 nucleotides are TGTGCCTGGAGCCCCCGATTAGGCCTCGACAGGGGGCGGACTGGGGCCAACGTCCTGACTTTC.